The rows below give T cell receptor beta chains drawn from one sample of a study of blood T cells in healthy people across ages. TCRdb re-derived calls from the 5' RACE reads in MiXCR, one entry per CDR3 protein. The sample records approximately 900,000 distinct CDR3 sequences, just under 30% being singletons. These sequences were also reported in another study, on T cells of mothers and their children.

Source material: blood. These receptor sequences come from a woman between 40 and 55 years old in good health. Each CDR3 is given without its conserved first and last residue. The order of the fields is V gene, J gene, CDR3 length, CDR3 protein.

v_call: TRBV7-2
j_call: TRBJ2-7
cdr3_length: 12
cdr3_aa: ASNLALFGYEQY

v_call: TRBV7-4
j_call: TRBJ1-2
cdr3_length: 8
cdr3_aa: ASTGEGYT

v_call: TRBV20-1
j_call: TRBJ1-2
cdr3_length: 12
cdr3_aa: SANTTGGNYGCT

v_call: TRBV6-6
j_call: TRBJ2-1
cdr3_length: 13
cdr3_aa: ASSYSMGGGNEQF

v_call: TRBV20-1
j_call: TRBJ1-6
cdr3_length: 14
cdr3_aa: SARDSGQGVSSPLH

v_call: TRBV30
j_call: TRBJ2-4
cdr3_length: 12
cdr3_aa: AWEEGLAKNIQY

v_call: TRBV5-1
j_call: TRBJ2-3
cdr3_length: 13
cdr3_aa: ASSLQEPSTDTQY

v_call: TRBV5-5
j_call: TRBJ1-6
cdr3_length: 14
cdr3_aa: ASSSLLGTGNSPLH

v_call: TRBV7-2
j_call: TRBJ2-6
cdr3_length: 18
cdr3_aa: ASSLLGRGLIRSGANVLT

v_call: TRBV3-1
j_call: TRBJ2-3
cdr3_length: 15
cdr3_aa: ASSAGQLAGGTDTQY

v_call: TRBV18
j_call: TRBJ1-1
cdr3_length: 11
cdr3_aa: ASSGDRNTEAF

v_call: TRBV20-1
j_call: TRBJ2-7
cdr3_length: 11
cdr3_aa: SARGSWVYEQY

v_call: TRBV7-2
j_call: TRBJ2-3
cdr3_length: 12
cdr3_aa: ASTRTASTDTQY

v_call: TRBV20-1
j_call: TRBJ1-1
cdr3_length: 13
cdr3_aa: SARTSTGTYTEAF

v_call: TRBV6-1
j_call: TRBJ2-5
cdr3_length: 12
cdr3_aa: ASSESRPQETQY

v_call: TRBV12-3/TRBV12-4
j_call: TRBJ2-7
cdr3_length: 14
cdr3_aa: ASSLNLGLGSYEQY

v_call: TRBV20-1
j_call: TRBJ2-1
cdr3_length: 12
cdr3_aa: SVPGLQYQTEQF

v_call: TRBV5-6
j_call: TRBJ2-5
cdr3_length: 13
cdr3_aa: ASSLEGWYQETQY

v_call: TRBV29-1
j_call: TRBJ2-7
cdr3_length: 10
cdr3_aa: SVEVASSQQY

v_call: TRBV29-1
j_call: TRBJ2-1
cdr3_length: 14
cdr3_aa: SVEAWTSGRLNEQF

v_call: TRBV11-2
j_call: TRBJ1-6
cdr3_length: 13
cdr3_aa: ASSRLGGVSSPLH

v_call: TRBV7-2
j_call: TRBJ2-5
cdr3_length: 16
cdr3_aa: ASSLAQGVAGAQETQY

v_call: TRBV12-3/TRBV12-4
j_call: TRBJ2-3
cdr3_length: 11
cdr3_aa: ASSSSYTDTQY

v_call: TRBV28
j_call: TRBJ1-5
cdr3_length: 12
cdr3_aa: ASSAGDFNQPQH

v_call: TRBV5-1
j_call: TRBJ2-1
cdr3_length: 13
cdr3_aa: ASSLLAGVENEQF

v_call: TRBV25-1
j_call: TRBJ2-4
cdr3_length: 13
cdr3_aa: ASSEYRGRENIQY

v_call: TRBV27
j_call: TRBJ1-1
cdr3_length: 11
cdr3_aa: ASMTGLNTEAF

v_call: TRBV3-1
j_call: TRBJ2-1
cdr3_length: 13
cdr3_aa: ASSQDRVPGNEQF

v_call: TRBV14
j_call: TRBJ2-5
cdr3_length: 11
cdr3_aa: ASSPDFTTLQY

v_call: TRBV7-8
j_call: TRBJ2-7
cdr3_length: 13
cdr3_aa: ASSSPGGSSYEQY

v_call: TRBV4-1
j_call: TRBJ2-7
cdr3_length: 14
cdr3_aa: ASSQAIGQGVGEQY

v_call: TRBV2
j_call: TRBJ1-1
cdr3_length: 12
cdr3_aa: ASSGGRGNTEAF

v_call: TRBV11-2
j_call: TRBJ2-7
cdr3_length: 14
cdr3_aa: ASSLGIREATYEQY

v_call: TRBV28
j_call: TRBJ2-2
cdr3_length: 13
cdr3_aa: ASSLRDRNTGELF

v_call: TRBV7-2
j_call: TRBJ2-7
cdr3_length: 12
cdr3_aa: ASSLRVPPYEQY

v_call: TRBV5-5
j_call: TRBJ2-3
cdr3_length: 11
cdr3_aa: ASSLTITDTQY

v_call: TRBV7-6
j_call: TRBJ1-6
cdr3_length: 14
cdr3_aa: ASSRRDRIYNSPPH

v_call: TRBV3-1
j_call: TRBJ1-4
cdr3_length: 15
cdr3_aa: ASSHRYRSPMDEKLF

v_call: TRBV20-1
j_call: TRBJ2-7
cdr3_length: 12
cdr3_aa: SAISGGVRYEQY